The clone carrying this T cell receptor (beta chain) was seen more than once but under ten times. Its antigen remains unknown. TCRdb reprocessed the 5' RACE reads via MiXCR and lists one record per CDR3 protein. The data hold 310,000 or so distinct CDR3 sequences, with roughly 8.6% observed a single time. Germline values: CDR1 MDHEN, CDR2 SYDVKM. The V gene end was trimmed by 7 bases and the J gene end by 8 bases; junction bases not matched to a gene: 17. The CDR3 length is 16 residues. The entry originates in a study of identical twins. Study-level results: Fewer insertions marked abundant cord blood beta clonotypes; young adult naive trended weakly, memory not at all. Twins' excess sharing was less marked for out-of-frame beta sequences. Excess low generation probability was seen in twin-shared out-of-frame alpha sequences.

The sample also formed part of further work on yellow fever vaccine responses in identical twins. That work states: Twins' T cell vaccine responses reportedly looked partly convergent, partly personalized.

The sequencing input was CD8+ T cells sorted from blood. V usage is TRBV28 and J usage is TRBJ2-4; 7 nucleotides agree with TRBD1. This TCR was sampled from a woman younger than 35 in good health. CDR3 region: CASKATTTGSWDIQYF. In nucleotides, the CDR3 is TGTGCCAGCAAGGCTACGACGACAGGGAGTTGGGACATTCAGTACTTC.